Listed here are 25 T cell receptor beta chains from one sample, sequenced in a study of CD8 T cells in ankylosing spondylitis. TCRdb redid the calling of the 5' RACE reads with MiXCR, one entry per CDR3 protein. Among about 240,000 distinct CDR3 sequences, 8% to 9.5% were seen once, and the ten largest hold under 7.5%. The material sequenced was blood, either unsorted or a sorted T cell fraction (not recorded which). The receptors come from a male donor with ankylosing spondylitis or in good health (not recorded which).

The sample holds many counts of this clonotype. This chain joins TRBV12-3 or TRBV12-4 and TRBJ2-7, with TRBD2 as a possible D gene (5 bases). This CDR3 is built from 15 residues. V was shortened by 5 bases and J by 6 bases, with 20 bases between the two germline ends. For the CDR3, the DNA is TGTGCCAGCAGTCGCCCGGAGGTGCCGCCTGTCGAGCAGTACTTC. Translated, it gives CASSRPEVPPVEQYF.

Turning to this clonotype: A single base separates this from a much larger clone, so it may be a read error. CDR3 region: CASSPTLDLGTEAFF. DNA of the CDR3: TGTGCCAGCAGTCCCACCCTGGATCTGGGCACTGAAGCTTTCTTT. The chain has TRBV6-1 and TRBJ1-1, with D unresolved. With 5 bases removed from V and 4 bases from J, the gap between germline ends came to 17 bases. The CDR3 sequence is 15 residues long. Germline V CDR1 and CDR2: MNHNS, SASEGT.

This clonotype has a count of ten or more. This chain uses TRBV7-3 with TRBJ1-4; 7 bases line up with TRBD1. Losses at the gene ends were 6 bases for V and 2 bases for J; bases not matched to a gene: 3. Germline CDR1 reads SGHTA; CDR2 reads FQGTGA. This CDR3 comprises 14 residues. In nucleotides, the CDR3 is TGTGCCAGCAGTCGACAGGGCACTAATGAAAAACTGTTTTTT. Translation gives CASSRQGTNEKLFF.

In regard to this clonotype: This clone may be a read error of a much larger clone one base away. The chain has TRBV5-1 and TRBJ2-2; D gene ambiguous. Germline V gene sequence: CDR1 SGHRS, CDR2 YFSETQ. The length of the CDR3 is 15 residues. V was clipped by 3 bases and J by 2 bases, with 11 bases between them. CDR3 sequence: CASSSVQTNTGELFF. The DNA for the CDR3 is TGCGCCAGCAGCTCGGTACAGACCAACACCGGGGAGCTGTTTTTT.

This clonotype has more than one count but fewer than ten. The chain couples TRBV12-5 to TRBJ2-1, with TRBD2 matching 16 bases. The CDR3 runs 17 residues. V shed 5 bases and J 8 bases; nucleotides not matched to a gene: 9. Germline V gene lookup returns CDR1 LGHNT and CDR2 FRNRAP. The CDR3 spells CASGRGTSGGAWDEQFF. CDR3 nucleotide sequence: TGTGCTAGTGGTCGAGGGACTAGCGGGGGGGCGTGGGATGAGCAGTTCTTC. Supplemented by reference TRBV12-5 and TRBJ2-1, the full variable domain reads DARVTQTPRHKVTEMGQEVTMRCQPILGHNTVFWYRQTMMQGLELLAYFRNRAPLDDSGMPKDRFSAEMPDATLATLKIQPSEPRDSAVYFCASGRGTSGGAWDEQFFGPGTRLTVL.

Many counts were recorded for this clonotype. The CDR3 sequence: CASSPPPTGGYNEQFF. The CDR3 region has the DNA TGTGCCAGCAGTCCCCCCCCAACGGGGGGATACAATGAGCAGTTCTTC. The J gene is TRBJ2-1, the V gene TRBV27; TRBD2 matches 7 bases. The CDR3 is 16 amino acids. Germline CDR1 and CDR2: MNHEY and SMNVEV (reference sequence). V lost 5 bases, J lost 4 bases, and 11 bases stayed unmatched.

This clonotype was detected many times. The V gene is TRBV9, the J gene TRBJ2-7, with a weak D call TRBD2 (5 bases). Germline V gives CDR1 SGDLS, CDR2 YYNGEE. The CDR3 extends over 14 amino acids. Trimming removed 1 base at V and 5 bases at J, with 13 bases between. In DNA form, the CDR3 reads TGTGCCAGCAGCGTATCGGCGGGTTCGAACGAGCAGTACTTC. Translating it yields CASSVSAGSNEQYF.

This clonotype appeared many times. The CDR3 DNA reads TGTGCCAGCAGTTTCGGGAATAGCGGGATGAGTGGCACAGATACGCAGTATTTT. Protein product: CASSFGNSGMSGTDTQYF. The chain recombines TRBV12-3 or TRBV12-4 with TRBJ2-3; 8 positions match TRBD2. V lost 3 bases and J lost 1; bases outside the gene matches: 12. CDR3 length: 18 amino acids.

This clonotype was seen many times. V usage is TRBV5-6 and J usage is TRBJ2-6; no firm D call. CDR1 is SGHDT, CDR2 YYEEEE, per germline. Trimming took off 4 bases at V and 0 bases at J, with 8 bases between the two ends. This CDR3 spans 15 amino acids. CDR3 region: CASSRINSGANVLTF. The DNA of the CDR3 is TGTGCCAGCAGCCGAATTAACTCTGGGGCCAACGTCCTGACTTTC.

This clonotype was counted many times. This chain connects TRBV4-3 to TRBJ2-1, with TRBD1 as a possible D gene (6 bases). Per germline, CDR1 LGHNA and CDR2 YSLEER. The V gene lost 0 bases and the J gene lost 7 bases, with 13 bases spanning the gap. This CDR3 spans 15 amino acids. For the CDR3, the DNA is TGCGCCAGCAGCCAAGACTTAGGGCAGGGGAATGAGCAGTTCTTC. Amino acid sequence: CASSQDLGQGNEQFF.

This clonotype was detected ten times or more. The J gene is TRBJ1-5, the V gene TRBV28; the D gene is possibly TRBD1 (6 bases). The CDR3 is made up of 15 amino acids. V was shortened by 5 bases and J by 3 bases, with 14 bases between the two germline ends. Germline lookup yields CDR1 MDHEN and CDR2 SYDVKM. The CDR3 sequence is CASSPGGGNNQPQHF. In nucleotides, the CDR3 is TGTGCCAGCAGTCCCGGAGGGGGGAACAATCAGCCCCAGCATTTT.

This clonotype is hyperexpanded by share. The gene calls are TRBV27 and TRBJ2-3; 10 nucleotides match TRBD2. The germline V gene encodes CDR1 MNHEY and CDR2 SMNVEV (reference sequence). Trimming took 5 bases from V and 4 from J; bases not matched to a gene: 9. This CDR3 comprises 16 residues. The CDR3 is CASSQTLAGASDTQYF. DNA for the CDR3: TGTGCCAGCAGTCAAACGCTAGCGGGGGCCTCAGATACGCAGTATTTT.

This clonotype was observed many times. The chain couples TRBV5-1 to TRBJ2-3, with D possibly TRBD1 on 5 matching bases. Trimming cost V 0 bases and J 0 bases, with 11 bases left between them. Germline V CDR1 and CDR2: SGHRS, YFSETQ. The CDR3 loop spans 16 amino acids. The CDR3 spells CASSLALTASTDTQYF. CDR3 nucleotide sequence: TGCGCCAGCAGCTTGGCCTTGACAGCAAGCACAGATACGCAGTATTTT.

This clonotype occurred many times. This chain connects TRBV5-1 to TRBJ2-5; tentative D call: TRBD1 (5 bases). This CDR3 is 15 amino acids long. CDR1 and CDR2 from the germline V gene are SGHRS and YFSETQ. With 2 bases removed from V and 2 bases from J, the gap between germline ends came to 13 bases. The DNA of the CDR3 is TGCGCCAGCAGCTTCTTACCAGGGATTCAAGAGACCCAGTACTTC. It is translated as CASSFLPGIQETQYF. The full variable domain, its missing parts supplied by reference TRBV5-1 and TRBJ2-5, is KAGVTQTPRYLIKTRGQQVTLSCSPISGHRSVSWYQQTPGQGLQFLFEYFSETQRNKGNFPGRFSGRQFSNSRSEMNVSTLELGDSALYLCASSFLPGIQETQYFGPGTRLLVL.

In this sample, this clonotype turned up many times. J is TRBJ1-1 and V is TRBV6-2 or TRBV6-3, with a tentative D call TRBD1 (5 bases). The V end was cut by 7 bases, the J end by 8 bases, with 11 bases between. The CDR3 consists of 11 residues. Germline assignment: CDR1 MNHEY and CDR2 SVGEGT. As DNA, the CDR3 is TGTGCCAGCACCCAAGGGACCGAAGCTTTCTTT. Translating it yields CASTQGTEAFF.

With regard to this clonotype: A much larger clone lies one base from this, so it may be a read error. V gene TRBV25-1 combines with J gene TRBJ2-7; D is perhaps TRBD1 (6 bases). CDR3 length: 13 residues. Germline loops: CDR1 MGHDK, CDR2 SYGVNS. The V gene lost 8 bases and the J gene lost 3 bases, with 14 bases spanning the gap. The CDR3: CASSEPRGYEQYF. The CDR3 region has the DNA TGTGCCAGCTCCGAACCCAGGGGCTACGAGCAGTACTTC.

This clonotype showed up many times. The chain joins TRBV5-1 to TRBJ2-5; 8 nucleotides align to TRBD1. Germline V lookup: CDR1 SGHRS, CDR2 YFSETQ. V dropped 2 bases and J dropped 2; count of bases not matched to a gene: 5. This CDR3 contains 15 residues. The CDR3 loop is CASSLWTGIQETQYF. CDR3 nucleotide sequence: TGCGCCAGCAGCTTATGGACAGGGATTCAAGAGACCCAGTACTTC. The whole variable domain, filled in from reference TRBV5-1 and TRBJ2-5, reads KAGVTQTPRYLIKTRGQQVTLSCSPISGHRSVSWYQQTPGQGLQFLFEYFSETQRNKGNFPGRFSGRQFSNSRSEMNVSTLELGDSALYLCASSLWTGIQETQYFGPGTRLLVL.

This clonotype appeared many times. This chain joins TRBV7-2 and TRBJ2-1; 11 bases map to TRBD2. Germline trimming cut 2 bases from V and 5 bases from J; bases unmatched to any gene: 5. This CDR3 contains 16 residues. Germline V lookup: CDR1 SGHTA, CDR2 FQGNSA. The CDR3 protein is CASSLSTSGSHNEQFF. The CDR3 nucleotides read TGTGCCAGCAGCTTAAGCACTAGCGGGAGCCACAATGAGCAGTTCTTC.

This chain joins TRBV20-1 and TRBJ2-1, with D perhaps matching TRBD1 (7 bases). Trimming shortened V by 6 bases and J by 5 bases, and 17 bases separated the two germline ends. The CDR3 runs 14 residues. Germline CDR1 is DFQATT and CDR2 is SNEGSKA (reference sequence). The chain's CDR3 is CSASRGVPDNEQFF. The CDR3 nucleotides read TGCAGTGCGAGCAGGGGGGTTCCTGACAATGAGCAGTTCTTC.

This clonotype was counted at least ten times. This chain connects TRBV4-1 to TRBJ2-2; 9 bases are a match to TRBD2. The length of the CDR3 is 17 residues. The J segment lost 4 bases and the V segment lost 0 bases, leaving 6 bases of the junction unmatched. Germline V gene lookup returns CDR1 MGHRA and CDR2 YSYEKL. In nucleotides, the CDR3 is TGCGCCAGCAGCCAAGATAACCTAGCGGGGACCACCGGGGAGCTGTTTTTT. Translating gives CASSQDNLAGTTGELFF.

This clonotype was found a few times. V and J are TRBV10-3 and TRBJ2-5; unclear D gene. With 0 bases removed from V and 1 base from J, the gap between germline ends came to 9 bases. The length of the CDR3 is 15 residues. Germline lookup yields CDR1 ENHRY and CDR2 SYGVKD. The CDR3 reads CAISESFLIQETQYF. CDR3 bases: TGTGCCATCAGTGAGTCCTTTTTGATCCAAGAGACCCAGTACTTC.

This clonotype appeared many times. The V gene is TRBV6-1, the J gene TRBJ2-1, with 9 positions matching TRBD2. Losses at the gene ends were 8 bases for V and 9 bases for J; bases not matched to a gene: 11. Germline CDR1 and CDR2: MNHNS and SASEGT. The CDR3 is 14 amino acids. For the CDR3, the DNA is TGTGCCAGCTCCTTAGCGGGAGCGGGGGTTGAGCAGTTCTTC. Amino acid sequence: CASSLAGAGVEQFF.

The chain recombines TRBV7-3 with TRBJ1-4, with 8 bases identical to TRBD1. Germline CDR1 and CDR2: SGHTA and FQGTGA. V lost 5 bases to trimming and J lost 5 bases; unmatched junction nucleotides: 7. The CDR3 is 15 residues long. The chain's CDR3 is CASSPTGGANEKLFF. The CDR3 DNA is TGTGCCAGCAGCCCTACAGGGGGAGCAAATGAAAAACTGTTTTTT.

This clonotype was seen a handful of times. J is TRBJ2-1 and V is TRBV5-1; 7 bases map to TRBD1. There are 16 residues in the CDR3. With V trimmed by 5 bases and J by 5 bases, 13 bases remained unmatched. Per the germline V gene, CDR1 is SGHRS and CDR2 is YFSETQ. The CDR3 loop is CASRLLGRQGNNEQFF. CDR3 nucleotide sequence: TGCGCCAGCAGGCTACTGGGGAGACAGGGAAACAATGAGCAGTTCTTC.

This clonotype was seen ten or more times. This sequence joins TRBV7-6 and TRBJ1-6, with 7 bases identical to TRBD1. With V trimmed by 5 bases and J by 8 bases, 15 bases remained unmatched. The CDR3 is made up of 17 amino acids. Germline CDR1 and CDR2: SGHVS and FNYEAQ. CDR3 region: CASSANPLTGLDSPLHF. The CDR3, as DNA: TGTGCCAGCAGCGCCAATCCCCTGACAGGGTTGGATTCACCCCTCCACTTT.